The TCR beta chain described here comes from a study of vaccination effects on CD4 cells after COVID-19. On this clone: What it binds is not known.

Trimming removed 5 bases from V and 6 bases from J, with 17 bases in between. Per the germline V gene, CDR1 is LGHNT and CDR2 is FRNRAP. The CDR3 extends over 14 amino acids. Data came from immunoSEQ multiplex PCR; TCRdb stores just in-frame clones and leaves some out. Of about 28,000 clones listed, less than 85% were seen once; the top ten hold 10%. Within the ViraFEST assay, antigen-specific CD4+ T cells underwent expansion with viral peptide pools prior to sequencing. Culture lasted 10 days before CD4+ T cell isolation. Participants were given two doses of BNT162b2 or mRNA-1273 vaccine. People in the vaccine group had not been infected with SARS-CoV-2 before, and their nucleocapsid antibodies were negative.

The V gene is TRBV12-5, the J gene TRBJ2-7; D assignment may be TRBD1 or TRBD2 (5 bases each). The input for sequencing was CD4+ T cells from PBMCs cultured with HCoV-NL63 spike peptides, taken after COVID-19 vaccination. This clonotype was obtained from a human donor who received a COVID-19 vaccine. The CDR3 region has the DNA TGTGCTAGTGGTCTCAGGGTATCCGGAGGCGAGCAGTACTTC. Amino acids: CASGLRVSGGEQYF.